This T cell receptor (beta chain) stems from a study of T cell changes during pregnancy in multiple sclerosis. Sequenced by immunoSEQ multiplex PCR; TCRdb stores in-frame clones only, minus some. Altogether about 39,000 clones are present, almost 95% being singletons, with the ten largest covering around 0.33%. Germline V gives CDR1 ENHRY, CDR2 SYGVKD. After removal of 8 bases from V and 9 bases from J, the junction contained 7 bases not matched to a gene. The length of the CDR3 is 13 residues. The material sequenced was CD4+ T cells from peripheral blood mononuclear cells, taken after pregnancy. This rearrangement joins TRBV10-3 to TRBJ2-1, with TRBD2 identical over 10 bases. This TCR derives from a female donor with multiple sclerosis, enrolled in a pregnancy study. The CDR3: CAIEAGGSGEQFF. The CDR3 coding sequence is TGTGCCATCGAAGCGGGGGGGTCGGGTGAGCAGTTCTTC.